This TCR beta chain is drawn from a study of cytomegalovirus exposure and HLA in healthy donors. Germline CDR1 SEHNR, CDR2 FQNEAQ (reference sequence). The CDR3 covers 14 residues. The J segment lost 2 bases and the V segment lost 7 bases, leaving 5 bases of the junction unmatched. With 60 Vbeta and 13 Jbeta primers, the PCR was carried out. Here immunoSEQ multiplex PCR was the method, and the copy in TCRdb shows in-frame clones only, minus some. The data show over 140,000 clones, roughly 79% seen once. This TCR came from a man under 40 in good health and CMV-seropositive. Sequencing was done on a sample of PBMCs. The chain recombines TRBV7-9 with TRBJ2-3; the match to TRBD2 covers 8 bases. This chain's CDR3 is CASIGREVTDTQYF. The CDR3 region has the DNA TGTGCCAGCATAGGGCGGGAGGTCACAGATACGCAGTATTTT.